A single sample is the source of the 25 T cell receptor beta chains below, sequenced in a study of cytomegalovirus exposure and HLA in healthy donors. PCR involved 60 Vbeta and 13 Jbeta primers. Some clones are missing from TCRdb's copy, which holds only in-frame ones; the method was immunoSEQ multiplex PCR. Of roughly 160,000 clones listed, 85% are singletons. The sequenced sample was PBMCs. The receptors here all came from a boy aged 2 to 9 in good health and CMV-seronegative.

The chain uses TRBV5-4 and TRBJ2-3, with TRBD2 matching over 7 bases. Germline CDR1 reads SGHNT; CDR2 reads YYREEE (reference sequence). There are 14 residues in the CDR3. The ends lost 3 bases at V and 7 bases at J; junction bases unmatched: 8. The CDR3 bases are TGTGCCAGCAGCTGGCTAGCGGAGGGGAATACGCAGTATTTT. Its protein is CASSWLAEGNTQYF. The full variable domain, its missing parts supplied by reference TRBV5-4 and TRBJ2-3, is ETGVTQSPTHLIKTRGQQVTLRCSSQSGHNTVSWYQQALGQGPQFIFQYYREEENGRGNFPPRFSGLQFPNYSSELNVNALELDDSALYLCASSWLAEGNTQYFGPGTRLTVL.

The chain couples TRBV13 to TRBJ1-1, with TRBD1 as a possible D gene (6 bases). Trimming shortened V by 5 bases and J by 2 bases, and 24 bases separated the two germline ends. This CDR3 spans 18 amino acids. The germline CDR1 and CDR2 sequences are PRHDT and FYEKMQ (reference sequence). CDR3 nucleotides: TGTGCCAGCAGCCCCCCCGGGAGGGGGAGGGGAATTAACACTGAAGCTTTCTTT. This codes for CASSPPGRGRGINTEAFF.

The chain is built from TRBV5-6 and TRBJ2-7; 8 nucleotides align to TRBD2. This CDR3 has 15 residues. Germline loops: CDR1 SGHDT, CDR2 YYEEEE. The V and J ends lost 0 bases and 2 bases, in that order; junction bases with no gene match: 4. The CDR3 sequence: CASSLDGLAPYEQYF. CDR3 bases: TGTGCCAGCAGCTTGGATGGACTAGCCCCCTACGAGCAGTACTTC.

The genes are TRBV7-9 and TRBJ2-7; 8 bases are a match to TRBD1. V lost 1 base to trimming and J lost 4 bases; unmatched junction nucleotides: 6. The CDR3 contains 15 residues. Germline CDR1 reads SEHNR; CDR2 reads FQNEAQ (reference sequence). As DNA, the CDR3 is TGTGCCAGCAGCTTAGGACAGGGGTTTGATTACGAGCAGTACGTC. This codes for CASSLGQGFDYEQYV.

The J gene is TRBJ2-3, the V gene TRBV20-1; D call uncertain. CDR3 length: 11 residues. CDR1 and CDR2 from the germline V gene are DFQATT and SNEGSKA (reference sequence). V was pared by 6 bases and J by 2 bases, with 6 bases between. The CDR3 coding sequence is TGCAGTGCCAGGAACACAGATACGCAGTATTTT. Its translation is CSARNTDTQYF.

This chain joins TRBV30 and TRBJ1-5; D gene ambiguous. CDR3 size: 15 residues. The germline gives CDR1 GTSNPN, CDR2 SVGIG (reference sequence). V dropped 0 bases and J dropped 2 bases, with 11 bases sitting between them. CDR3 in DNA: TGTGCCTGGAGTGTACCACGGCAGGGCAATCAGCCCCAGCATTTT. Residues: CAWSVPRQGNQPQHF.

This chain connects TRBV5-5 to TRBJ1-2; 9 positions agree with TRBD1. J lost 7 bases, V lost 4 bases, and 2 bases had no gene match. The CDR3 spans 12 residues. The germline CDR1 and CDR2 sequences are SGHKS and YYEKEE (reference sequence). The CDR3 loop reads CASSRDRAGYTF. The CDR3 DNA reads TGTGCCAGCAGCCGGGACAGGGCTGGCTACACCTTC. Combining the CDR3 with reference TRBV5-5 and TRBJ1-2 gives the whole variable domain DAGVTQSPTHLIKTRGQQVTLRCSPISGHKSVSWYQQVLGQGPQFIFQYYEKEERGRGNFPDRFSARQFPNYSSELNVNALLLGDSALYLCASSRDRAGYTFGSGTRLTVV.

This clone has just a few counts. The rearrangement joins TRBV4-1 to TRBJ2-2; 8 bases agree with TRBD1. V lost 3 bases, J lost 3 bases, and 6 bases stayed unmatched. This CDR3 has 16 amino acids. CDR1 is MGHRA, CDR2 YSYEKL, per germline. The CDR3: CASSHPTGADTGELFF. The CDR3 bases are TGCGCCAGCAGCCACCCGACAGGGGCGGACACCGGGGAGCTGTTTTTT.

This clone showed up just once. The genes are TRBV7-6 and TRBJ1-1; tentatively, D is TRBD1 (6 bases). The CDR3 loop spans 16 amino acids. Germline CDR1 is SGHVS and CDR2 is FNYEAQ. Trimming stripped 5 bases from V and 3 bases from J, with 19 bases between. In DNA form, the CDR3 reads TGTGCCAGCAGCCGCGACGTGGGGGGGCAGGACACTGAAGCTTTCTTT. It codes for CASSRDVGGQDTEAFF.

The chain is built from TRBV19 and TRBJ2-7; 9 bases match TRBD1. V lost 9 bases, J lost 3 bases, and 3 bases stayed unmatched. The germline V gene encodes CDR1 LNHDA and CDR2 SQIVND (reference sequence). This CDR3 contains 12 residues. The CDR3: CASGTGYYEQYF. Here the CDR3 DNA reads TGTGCCAGCGGGACAGGGTACTACGAGCAGTACTTC.

V is TRBV6-5 and J is TRBJ1-6, with 7 bases identical to TRBD1. The CDR3 runs to 14 residues. Germline CDR1 reads MNHEY; CDR2 reads SVGAGI. V was clipped by 7 bases and J by 7 bases; unmatched bases: 7. In DNA, the CDR3 is TGTGCCAGCAAACTCCGGGACAGAAATTCACCCCTCCACTTT. It specifies CASKLRDRNSPLHF.

The chain uses TRBV15 and TRBJ2-7; D is perhaps TRBD2 (6 bases). There are 16 residues in the CDR3. Germline V lookup: CDR1 LNHNV, CDR2 YYDKDF (reference sequence). The germline V and J ends were trimmed by 0 bases and 7 bases, with 19 bases remaining between them. The CDR3 nucleotides are TGTGCCACCAGCAGAGATGGGACTTCTAGTGCTTTGGAGCAGTACTTC. Its translation is CATSRDGTSSALEQYF.

The chain recombines TRBV7-2 with TRBJ2-1, with 10 bases fitting TRBD2. Per germline, CDR1 SGHTA and CDR2 FQGNSA. The CDR3 sequence is 17 residues long. Trimming at V came to 0 bases and at J to 8 bases, leaving 10 bases not matched to a gene. CDR3 residues: CASSLARASGRGDEQFF. CDR3 in DNA: TGTGCCAGCAGCTTAGCGCGGGCTAGCGGGAGAGGAGATGAGCAGTTCTTC.

For this clone: Sequence at one end of the junction differs from germline and may be a read error. In DNA, the CDR3 is TGTTCCAGCAGCCCCTTCAGAAAGTATGGCTACACCTTC. Translating it yields CSSSPFRKYGYTF. This chain joins TRBV7-9 and TRBJ1-2; D is undetermined. In germline, CDR1 is SEHNR, CDR2 FQNEAQ (reference sequence). The length of the CDR3 is 13 residues.

A few counts support this clone. The V call is TRBV25-1, the J call TRBJ2-7; D remains unclear. The germline CDR1 and CDR2 sequences are MGHDK and SYGVNS. Trimming removed 1 base at V and 8 bases at J, with 15 bases between. The length of the CDR3 is 14 residues. As DNA, the CDR3 is TGTGCCAGCAGTGAATTGCGGCCAACTACGAAGCAGTACTTC. This gives the protein CASSELRPTTKQYF.

V and J are TRBV28 and TRBJ2-7; no definite D call. In germline, CDR1 is MDHEN, CDR2 SYDVKM. Trimming pared 7 bases from V and 6 bases from J, leaving 16 bases between. The CDR3 length is 13 residues. CDR3 coding DNA: TGTGCCAGCATTCAGTCAGAGACGGGCGAGCAGTACTTC. Its translation: CASIQSETGEQYF.

This clone was seen just once. This rearrangement joins TRBV6-1 to TRBJ2-3; TRBD1 might be the D (6 bases). The CDR3 length is 13 residues. Trimming removed 5 bases from V and 5 bases from J, with 11 bases in between. The V gene's germline CDR1 is MNHNS and CDR2 SASEGT. Written as DNA, the CDR3 is TGTGCCAGCAGTAACAGGGTTGGAGATACGCAGTATTTT. Its translation: CASSNRVGDTQYF.

This chain uses TRBV28 with TRBJ1-2; D is perhaps TRBD1 (6 bases). V was trimmed by 8 bases and J by 2 bases, leaving 9 bases between them. The CDR3 is made up of 12 amino acids. Germline V gene lookup returns CDR1 MDHEN and CDR2 SYDVKM. DNA for the CDR3: TGTGCCAGCCACAGGGCGAACTATGGCTACACCTTC. Its translation: CASHRANYGYTF.

V and J are TRBV6-6 and TRBJ1-2; perhaps TRBD1 as D (6 bases). The CDR3 spans 16 residues. Germline V gene data show CDR1 as MNHNY and CDR2 as SVGAGI (reference sequence). The V end lost 4 bases, the J end lost 2 bases, and 17 bases lay between the germline ends. The CDR3 loop is CASSSIGPTGNYGYTF. The CDR3 coding sequence is TGTGCCAGCAGTTCTATTGGGCCGACAGGAAACTATGGCTACACCTTC.

This sequence joins TRBV5-1 and TRBJ1-1; D perhaps matches TRBD1 (5 bases). There are 15 residues in the CDR3. Trimming left V 0 bases short and J 4 bases short, with 13 bases between. In germline, CDR1 is SGHRS, CDR2 YFSETQ. The CDR3 protein is CASSLGAAGVTEAFF. The CDR3 nucleotides are TGCGCCAGCAGCTTGGGGGCGGCGGGGGTCACTGAAGCTTTCTTT.

The genes are TRBV29-1 and TRBJ2-1, with 14 bases lining up with TRBD2. This CDR3 is 16 amino acids long. The trim removed 4 bases at V and 2 bases at J, leaving 4 bases unmatched. CDR1 is SQVTM, CDR2 ANQGSEA, per germline. The DNA of the CDR3 is TGCAGCGTTGTGGGGACTAGCGGGGGAGCCTACAATGAGCAGTTCTTC. Translation: CSVVGTSGGAYNEQFF.

The V call is TRBV4-1, the J call TRBJ2-3, with 7 bases that match TRBD1. Germline CDR1 is MGHRA and CDR2 is YSYEKL. This CDR3 is built from 13 residues. Trimming cost V 4 bases and J 3 bases; bases outside gene matches: 1. CDR3 in DNA: TGCGCCAGCAGCCCGGGACAGACAGATACGCAGTATTTT. This gives the protein CASSPGQTDTQYF.

The CDR3 DNA reads TGTGCCAGCAGTTTGGGGGGGTACAATGAGCAGTTCTTC. Its protein product is CASSLGGYNEQFF. V and J are TRBV27 and TRBJ2-1; 7 nucleotides line up with TRBD2. CDR3 size: 13 residues. The V and J ends lost 3 bases and 4 bases, in that order; junction bases with no gene match: 0. In germline, CDR1 is MNHEY, CDR2 SMNVEV (reference sequence).

The chain is built from TRBV6-5 and TRBJ1-5, with D hard to call. The ends were cut back, 6 bases at V and 0 bases at J, with 6 bases in the middle. Germline V lookup: CDR1 MNHEY, CDR2 SVGAGI. CDR3 length equals 13 residues. The CDR3: CASSLDSNQPQHF. CDR3 nucleotides: TGTGCCAGCAGCCTAGATAGCAATCAGCCCCAGCATTTT.

This sequence joins TRBV7-9 and TRBJ2-7, with 8 bases matching TRBD1. The CDR3 loop spans 14 amino acids. Germline CDR1 and CDR2: SEHNR and FQNEAQ (reference sequence). Trimming removed 5 bases from V and 3 bases from J; junction bases left unmatched: 6. As DNA, the CDR3 is TGTGCCAGCAGCCCGGGACAGGCTGTCTACGAGCAGTACTTC. Translation: CASSPGQAVYEQYF.